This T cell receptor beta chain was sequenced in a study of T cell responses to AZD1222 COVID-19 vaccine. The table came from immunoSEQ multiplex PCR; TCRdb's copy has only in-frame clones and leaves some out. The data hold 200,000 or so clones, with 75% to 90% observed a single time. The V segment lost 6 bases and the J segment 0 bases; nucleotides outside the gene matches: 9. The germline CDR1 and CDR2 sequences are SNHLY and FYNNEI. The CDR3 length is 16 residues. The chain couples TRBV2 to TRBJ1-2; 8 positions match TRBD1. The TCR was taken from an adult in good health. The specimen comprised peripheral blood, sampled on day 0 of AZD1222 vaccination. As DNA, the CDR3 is TGTGCCAGCAGCCTCCGACAGGGGCCTTCTAACTATGGCTACACCTTC. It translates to CASSLRQGPSNYGYTF.